The source of this T cell receptor (beta chain) is a study of T cells in Graves' hyperthyroidism and ophthalmopathy. Overall study results and limits: It was a median approximately 7.1 months before onset that the model predicted ophthalmopathy.

Germline-derived CDR1 and CDR2 are SGHAT and FQNNGV. CDR3 length: 14 amino acids. Germline trimming cut 7 bases from V and 5 bases from J; bases unmatched to any gene: 9. For the diagnoses, clinical symptoms, serum thyroxine and TRAb, thyroid ultrasound and orbital computed tomography were used. This sample holds PBMCs from around 9.9 ml fresh peripheral blood. This clonotype was seen ten or more times. Its antigen is not known. Amplification targeted TCR beta CDR3 regions from RNA transcripts. Researchers ran a first-round RT-PCR on the TCR CDR3 using the HTBI primer set. Each CDR3 protein gets one entry after TCRdb re-called the multiplex PCR reads with MiXCR. The sample lists hundreds of thousands of distinct CDR3 sequences, about a fifth occurring once.

The rearrangement joins TRBV11-2 to TRBJ2-3, with TRBD1 matching 7 bases. The clonotype comes from a man aged 25 to 45 with Graves' ophthalmopathy. The specimen was blood. CDR3 bases: TGTGCCAGCACCTCCGGGACAGCTCTAGATACGCAGTATTTT. It codes for CASTSGTALDTQYF.